These 23 T cell receptor beta chains came from one sample sequenced in a study of identical twins. TCRdb re-analysed the 5' RACE reads in MiXCR, keeping a single row per CDR3 protein. The table records 100,000 or so distinct CDR3 sequences, roughly 6% of them present only once. Specimen: memory T cells sorted from blood. All receptors derive from a woman aged 45-60 years in good health.

This clonotype was counted only a few times. Possible read error: a much larger clone is one base away. The J gene is TRBJ2-1, the V gene TRBV20-1; tentatively, D is TRBD2 (5 bases). The V gene lost 3 bases and the J gene lost 8 bases, with 17 bases spanning the gap. This CDR3 is built from 14 residues. Germline-derived CDR1 and CDR2 are DFQATT and SNEGSKA (reference sequence). In nucleotides, the CDR3 is TGCAGTGCTAGTGGAGCGGCAATGAGCGATGAGCAGTTCTTC. Protein: CSASGAAMSDEQFF.

This clonotype was seen repeatedly, ten times or more. This chain links TRBV24-1 with TRBJ2-2; 7 bases fit TRBD2. The V segment lost 1 base and the J segment 6 bases; nucleotides outside the gene matches: 7. Germline V gene data show CDR1 as KGHDR and CDR2 as SFDVKD. This CDR3 has 16 residues. The CDR3 DNA is TGTGCCACCAGTGATTTCTCGCGGGAGTCGTCCGGGGAGCTGTTTTTT. Its protein product is CATSDFSRESSGELFF.

This clonotype showed up just a few times. The chain is built from TRBV11-2 and TRBJ2-5, with a possible D match to TRBD2 (5 bases). Looked up from germline, CDR1 is SGHAT and CDR2 is FQNNGV. V lost 0 bases, J lost 11 bases, and 10 bases lay in between. The CDR3 runs to 12 residues. The CDR3 loop is CASSLEGSAQYF. CDR3 nucleotide sequence: TGTGCCAGCAGCTTAGAAGGGAGCGCTCAGTACTTC.

This clonotype has at least ten counts. The V call is TRBV5-1, the J call TRBJ2-3; weak D call: TRBD1 (6 bases). V gave up 3 bases and J gave up 5 bases, with 10 bases separating them. The CDR3 has 13 residues. The V gene's germline CDR1 is SGHRS and CDR2 YFSETQ. The CDR3 DNA reads TGCGCCAGCAGCTACAGGGTTGAAGATACGCAGTATTTT. Residues: CASSYRVEDTQYF.

This clonotype was observed at least ten times. The chain has TRBV7-8 and TRBJ1-1, with D perhaps TRBD1 (5 bases). Trimming took off 5 bases at V and 1 base at J, with 14 bases between the two ends. Germline CDR1 is SGHVS and CDR2 is FQNEAQ. The CDR3 is 15 residues long. CDR3 nucleotides: TGTGCCAGCAGCCCCAGGAGGGGTTCGAACACTGAAGCTTTCTTT. Translation gives CASSPRRGSNTEAFF. Together with reference TRBV7-8 and TRBJ1-1, the CDR3 gives the full variable domain: GAGVSQSPRYKVAKRGQDVALRCDPISGHVSLFWYQQALGQGPEFLTYFQNEAQLDKSGLPSDRFFAERPEGSVSTLKIQRTQQEDSAVYLCASSPRRGSNTEAFFGQGTRLTVV.

This rearrangement joins TRBV29-1 to TRBJ1-2; D remains unclear. CDR1 is SQVTM, CDR2 ANQGSEA, per germline. The CDR3 has 12 residues. The V and J ends lost 1 base and 2 bases respectively, with 5 bases between them. The CDR3 bases are TGCAGCGTTGAAGTCCGGAACTATGGCTACACCTTC. It codes for CSVEVRNYGYTF.

In its sample, this clonotype was seen many times. The rearrangement joins TRBV4-1 to TRBJ2-3; TRBD2 might be the D (6 bases). Trimming pared 4 bases from V and 8 bases from J, leaving 16 bases between. The CDR3 runs 14 residues. CDR1 is MGHRA and CDR2 is YSYEKL in the germline V gene. For the CDR3, the DNA is TGCGCCAGCAGCCCCCGAGACTGGGGAGGTACGCAGTATTTT. Translated, it gives CASSPRDWGGTQYF.

J is TRBJ2-3 and V is TRBV20-1; 12 bases align to TRBD2. The CDR3 has 14 amino acids. Germline CDR1 reads DFQATT; CDR2 reads SNEGSKA (reference sequence). Trimming removed 1 base from V and 4 bases from J; junction bases left unmatched: 0. The CDR3: CSARGLAGADTQYF. The CDR3 region has the DNA TGCAGTGCTAGAGGACTAGCGGGAGCAGATACGCAGTATTTT.

This clonotype was seen ten or more times. This chain links TRBV4-1 with TRBJ2-1; D uncertain. This CDR3 region has 13 residues. Per the germline V gene, CDR1 is MGHRA and CDR2 is YSYEKL. The V end was cut by 6 bases, the J end by 0 bases, with 6 bases between. CDR3 in DNA: TGCGCCAGCAGGCCTAGCTCCTACAATGAGCAGTTCTTC. Encoded protein: CASRPSSYNEQFF.

This clonotype was seen ten or more times. One end of the junction varies from germline; a read error may be responsible. This rearrangement joins TRBV4-1 to TRBJ2-3, with 9 bases lining up with TRBD2. This CDR3 spans 13 amino acids. Germline CDR1 and CDR2: MGHRA and YSYEKL. In DNA form, the CDR3 reads TGCGCCAGCAGCCAAGACATTAGCGGGAGTCCCCATTTT. Its translation is CASSQDISGSPHF.

This clonotype was seen a few times. The V and J genes are TRBV5-6 and TRBJ2-3, with TRBD2 matching over 7 bases. Looked up from germline, CDR1 is SGHDT and CDR2 is YYEEEE. The CDR3 consists of 16 residues. Trimming removed 2 bases from V and 3 bases from J; junction bases left unmatched: 9. The CDR3 DNA reads as TGTGCCAGCAGCTTCTTGTGGGGGGGGGATACAGATACGCAGTATTTT. It translates to CASSFLWGGDTDTQYF. The full variable domain, in which reference TRBV5-6 and TRBJ2-3 provide the parts outside the CDR3, is DAGVTQSPTHLIKTRGQQVTLRCSPKSGHDTVSWYQQALGQGPQFIFQYYEEEERQRGNFPDRFSGHQFPNYSSELNVNALLLGDSALYLCASSFLWGGDTDTQYFGPGTRLTVL.

This clonotype appeared many times. The chain recombines TRBV5-4 with TRBJ2-1; 8 positions match TRBD1. The CDR3 sequence is 16 residues long. V shed 0 bases, J shed 7 bases, and the junction held 9 bases outside the gene matches. Germline-derived CDR1 and CDR2 are SGHNT and YYREEE (reference sequence). The CDR3 nucleotides are TGTGCCAGCAGCTTGGCCCTTACAGGGGGAATAAATGAGCAGTTCTTC. Translated: CASSLALTGGINEQFF.

This sequence joins TRBV12-3 or TRBV12-4 and TRBJ2-1; D is tentatively TRBD1 or TRBD2 (5 bases each). This CDR3 is built from 13 residues. Trimming cost V 2 bases and J 10 bases, with 12 bases left between them. This CDR3 reads CASSLSRDGEQFF. CDR3 in DNA: TGTGCCAGCAGTTTAAGCCGGGACGGGGAGCAGTTCTTC.

This clonotype was detected ten times or more. This sequence joins TRBV24-1 and TRBJ2-4; 8 bases fit TRBD1. This CDR3 contains 15 residues. From germline, CDR1 is KGHDR and CDR2 SFDVKD. The J segment lost 6 bases and the V segment lost 4 bases, leaving 7 bases of the junction unmatched. Here the CDR3 reads CATSDPGQAGNIQYF. CDR3 coding DNA: TGTGCCACCAGTGACCCGGGACAGGCTGGAAACATTCAGTACTTC.

Many counts were recorded for this clonotype. The chain combines TRBV7-2 with TRBJ2-1; 8 nucleotides align to TRBD1. Germline assignment: CDR1 SGHTA and CDR2 FQGNSA. The length of the CDR3 is 15 residues. Unmatched junction bases numbered 7, after V lost 3 bases and J lost 6 bases. The CDR3 loop is CASSLRTGIGNEQFF. DNA of the CDR3: TGTGCCAGCAGCTTGAGGACAGGGATCGGCAATGAGCAGTTCTTC. The entire variable domain, with the rest obtained from reference TRBV7-2 and TRBJ2-1, is as follows: GAGVSQSPSNKVTEKGKDVELRCDPISGHTALYWYRQSLGQGLEFLIYFQGNSAPDKSGLPSDRFSAERTGGSVSTLTIQRTQQEDSAVYLCASSLRTGIGNEQFFGPGTRLTVL.

This clonotype was seen at least ten times. This chain links TRBV7-8 with TRBJ2-3, with 10 bases identical to TRBD2. The CDR3 consists of 19 residues. Per germline, CDR1 SGHVS and CDR2 FQNEAQ. With 2 bases clipped from V and 3 bases from J, the junction kept 14 bases outside the gene matches. The CDR3 here is CASSLREAGGPRVTDTQYF. CDR3 coding DNA: TGTGCCAGCAGCTTAAGAGAAGCGGGAGGGCCGAGGGTAACAGATACGCAGTATTTT.

The sample holds a few counts of this clonotype. The chain links TRBV19 to TRBJ1-5; D possibly corresponds to TRBD1 (5 bases). The length of the CDR3 is 13 residues. Trimming pared 6 bases from V and 9 bases from J, leaving 15 bases between. The germline gives CDR1 LNHDA, CDR2 SQIVND (reference sequence). The chain's CDR3 is CASSQGERTPQHF. In DNA form, the CDR3 reads TGTGCCAGTAGCCAGGGCGAGAGAACGCCCCAGCATTTT.

Only a few counts were recorded for this clonotype. The chain is built from TRBV20-1 and TRBJ2-3; 10 bases line up with TRBD2. The germline gives CDR1 DFQATT, CDR2 SNEGSKA (reference sequence). Trimming at V came to 7 bases and at J to 6 bases, leaving 13 bases not matched to a gene. The CDR3 runs 15 residues. CDR3 sequence reads: CSVPQAGGGRDTQYF. DNA of the CDR3: TGCAGTGTCCCTCAAGCGGGAGGGGGGCGTGATACGCAGTATTTT.

This clonotype was detected many times. This rearrangement joins TRBV20-1 to TRBJ1-2, with D uncertain. There are 14 residues in the CDR3. The V gene lost 3 bases and the J gene lost 3 bases, with 14 bases spanning the gap. In germline, CDR1 is DFQATT, CDR2 SNEGSKA (reference sequence). The chain's CDR3 is CSASGRGGDYGYTF. The CDR3 coding sequence is TGCAGTGCTAGTGGTCGGGGAGGTGACTATGGCTACACCTTC.

This clonotype appeared a few times. The rearrangement joins TRBV2 to TRBJ2-3, with D uncertain. CDR3 size: 14 residues. V lost 2 bases to trimming and J lost 1 base, with 7 bases between them. Germline V gene sequence: CDR1 SNHLY, CDR2 FYNNEI. Here the CDR3 DNA reads TGTGCCAGCAGTGAAAGGGTACGCACAGATACGCAGTATTTT. It codes for CASSERVRTDTQYF.

This clonotype was detected ten times or more. The rearrangement uses TRBV5-6 and TRBJ2-7; D tentatively reads TRBD1 or TRBD2 (6 bases each). The V gene lost 5 bases and the J gene lost 9 bases, with 30 bases spanning the gap. Germline V gene data show CDR1 as SGHDT and CDR2 as YYEEEE. The CDR3 sequence is 17 residues long. The CDR3 nucleotides read TGTGCCAGCAGGAGCCGAGGGGGGAGCTACCTTAGAGTTGGGCAGTACGTC. It yields the protein CASRSRGGSYLRVGQYV.

This clonotype was recorded at least ten times. This chain links TRBV7-2 with TRBJ2-7; the match to TRBD2 covers 12 bases. The V gene end was trimmed by 4 bases and the J gene end by 2 bases; junction bases not matched to a gene: 3. Germline-derived CDR1 and CDR2 are SGHTA and FQGNSA. The CDR3 extends over 15 amino acids. CDR3 protein: CASSSTSGGPYEQYF. The CDR3 coding sequence is TGTGCCAGCAGCTCGACTAGCGGGGGACCCTACGAGCAGTACTTC.

This clonotype came up many times. This chain links TRBV7-9 with TRBJ2-3, with a weak D call TRBD1 (6 bases). This CDR3 region has 15 residues. Trimming stripped 5 bases from V and 0 bases from J, with 12 bases between. Germline V gene sequence: CDR1 SEHNR, CDR2 FQNEAQ (reference sequence). The CDR3 spells CASSPDRPSTDTQYF. Written as DNA, the CDR3 is TGTGCCAGCAGCCCGGACAGACCCAGCACAGATACGCAGTATTTT.